This T cell receptor beta chain was sequenced during a study of human T cells and chemical hapten exposure. Background on the study: On around 2 cm by around 2 cm of upper inner arm skin, sensitization was performed with 2% DPC. Per-sample TCR yields varied mainly from small pooled library volume differences. Regarding the study as a whole: Unchanged with DPC sensitization were TCRs above 1 in 1000 frequency. Expanded TCRs clustered into significantly more large CDR3 similarity groups than controls, the analysis revealed.

A single record per CDR3 protein comes from TCRdb applying MiXCR to the RACE reads. This sample carries a few hundred thousand distinct CDR3 sequences, roughly 6% of them seen once, and the ten largest clones take more than 8%. This sample's time point: pre-sensitization, week 0. This sample's treatment: therapeutic diphenylcyclopropenone sensitization with weekly scalp DPC. This clonotype was found many times. Its specificity is not known. This CDR3 contains 17 residues. The V segment lost 6 bases and the J segment 9 bases; nucleotides outside the gene matches: 18. Per the germline V gene, CDR1 is LGHNT and CDR2 is FRNRAP.

The material sequenced was whole blood, taken in connection with sensitization to the hapten diphenylcyclopropenone (DPC). The rearrangement links TRBV12-5 to TRBJ1-5; TRBD1 matches at 9 bases. This receptor was identified in a woman aged 18-30 years with alopecia areata. Some clones in this sample may be carry-over from other donors' samples. The CDR3 spells CASGPKSGTGFLRPQHF. The DNA for the CDR3 is TGTGCTAGTGGACCTAAATCCGGGACAGGGTTCCTTAGGCCCCAGCATTTT.